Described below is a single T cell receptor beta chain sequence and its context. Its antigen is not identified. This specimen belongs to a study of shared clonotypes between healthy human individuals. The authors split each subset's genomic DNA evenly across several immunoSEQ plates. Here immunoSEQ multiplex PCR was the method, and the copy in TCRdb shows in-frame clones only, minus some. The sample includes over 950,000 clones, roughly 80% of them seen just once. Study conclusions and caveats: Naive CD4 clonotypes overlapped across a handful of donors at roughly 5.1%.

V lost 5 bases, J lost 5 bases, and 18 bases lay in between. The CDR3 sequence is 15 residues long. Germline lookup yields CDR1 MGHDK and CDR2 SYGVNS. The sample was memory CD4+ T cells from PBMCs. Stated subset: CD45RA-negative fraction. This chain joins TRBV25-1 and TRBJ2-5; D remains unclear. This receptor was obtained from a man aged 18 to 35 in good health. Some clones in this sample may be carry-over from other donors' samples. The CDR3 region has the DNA TGTGCCAGCAGTCCCGAACATGTAGTAGGCGAGACCCAGTACTTC. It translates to CASSPEHVVGETQYF.